This T cell receptor beta chain was identified during a study of Graves' ophthalmopathy and Graves' hyperthyroidism. Study-wide background: Upon initial diagnosis and before any treatment, peripheral blood was collected. Whole-study results and caveats: Its predictions of ophthalmopathy progression gave the model over 65% sensitivity and 72% to 85% specificity. Sensitivity reached approximately 85% and specificity approximately 81% for a 13-signature model separating ophthalmopathy from stable hyperthyroidism.

RNA transcripts yielded amplified TCR beta CDR3 regions. HTBI-primed first-round RT-PCR preceded second-round multiplex PCR. TCRdb ran MiXCR on the multiplex PCR reads and lists one entry per CDR3 protein. Altogether 740,000 or so distinct CDR3 sequences are present, 40% being singletons, with the ten largest covering roughly 46%. PBMCs were density-gradient isolated from roughly 9.5 ml fresh blood. The V segment lost 4 bases and the J segment 4 bases; nucleotides outside the gene matches: 5. The CDR3 has 14 residues. Germline loops: CDR1 LNHNV, CDR2 YYDKDF (reference sequence). This clonotype has a count of ten or more. Its antigen is as yet unknown.

Material for sequencing was peripheral blood. This sequence joins TRBV15 and TRBJ2-7; 9 nucleotides align to TRBD2. This clonotype was sampled from an adult man with Graves' ophthalmopathy. The chain's CDR3 is CATSTSGKGYEQYF. The CDR3 nucleotides read TGTGCCACCAGCACTAGCGGGAAGGGGTACGAGCAGTACTTC.